The 27 T cell receptor beta chains given below trace back to one sample, sequenced in a study of blood T cells in healthy people across ages. Then a second PCR, running about 6 to 12 cycles, was carried out with a sample-barcoded 5' primer and a J-beta primer mix. From the 5' RACE reads, TCRdb called clonotypes with MiXCR, one entry per CDR3 protein. Among 1.5 million to 2 million distinct CDR3 sequences listed, roughly 27% were seen once. Sequenced input: blood. These receptors all stem from a woman aged 25 to 39 in good health.

V and J are TRBV7-2 and TRBJ2-3; TRBD2 agrees at 10 bases. Germline assignment: CDR1 SGHTA and CDR2 FQGNSA. CDR3 length: 17 residues. V was pared by 1 base and J by 1 base, with 5 bases of the junction left unmatched. The CDR3 reads CASSLGLLAGRTDTQYF. CDR3 sequence (DNA): TGTGCCAGCAGCTTAGGCTTACTAGCGGGACGCACAGATACGCAGTATTTT.

This chain links TRBV5-1 with TRBJ2-1; D remains ambiguous. The germline gives CDR1 SGHRS, CDR2 YFSETQ. The CDR3 is made up of 15 amino acids. V was cut by 4 bases and J by 10 bases, with 21 bases left in between. CDR3 sequence: CASSQDTSSLWEQFF. In nucleotides, the CDR3 is TGCGCCAGCAGCCAAGACACCTCTTCCCTATGGGAGCAGTTCTTC.

The chain has TRBV11-2 and TRBJ1-1; TRBD1 is a possible D gene (6 bases). Germline V lookup: CDR1 SGHAT, CDR2 FQNNGV. The V gene lost 5 bases and the J gene lost 1 base, with 11 bases spanning the gap. The CDR3 runs 14 residues. This CDR3 is CASSRQVGNTEAFF. The DNA for the CDR3 is TGTGCCAGCAGCCGACAGGTCGGGAACACTGAAGCTTTCTTT.

Only a few counts were recorded for this clonotype. This chain connects TRBV5-1 to TRBJ2-5, with 8 bases lining up with TRBD2. This CDR3 has 15 residues. The junction had 7 bases not matched to a gene; V was cut back by 1 base and J by 5 bases. Germline CDR1 and CDR2: SGHRS and YFSETQ. The CDR3 DNA reads as TGCGCCAGCAGCTTGCGAGCGGGAGTGCGGGAGACCCAGTACTTC. As protein: CASSLRAGVRETQYF.

This clonotype was seen a few times. The rearrangement links TRBV11-3 to TRBJ2-1; D is possibly TRBD2 (6 bases). The V and J ends lost 4 bases and 4 bases respectively, with 17 bases between them. The germline CDR1 and CDR2 sequences are SGHNT and YENEEA. This CDR3 spans 16 amino acids. The CDR3: CASSSGSGERYNEQFF. As DNA, the CDR3 is TGTGCCAGCAGCTCTGGGTCGGGGGAGCGTTACAATGAGCAGTTCTTC.

The J gene is TRBJ2-7, the V gene TRBV5-6; TRBD1 is a possible D gene (5 bases). Germline values: CDR1 SGHDT, CDR2 YYEEEE. The CDR3 runs to 14 residues. Between the trimmed V and J ends, which lost 0 bases and 5 bases, there was a span of 12 bases. CDR3 in amino acids: CASSLAQGFHEQYF. The CDR3 nucleotides are TGTGCCAGCAGCTTGGCTCAGGGCTTCCACGAGCAGTACTTC.

The chain has TRBV5-6 and TRBJ2-7, with 7 nucleotides matching TRBD1. The V gene's germline CDR1 is SGHDT and CDR2 YYEEEE. Trimming removed 4 bases from V and 2 bases from J; junction bases left unmatched: 6. The CDR3 extends over 14 amino acids. The CDR3 is CASSTPGQTYEQYF. As DNA, the CDR3 is TGTGCCAGCAGCACACCGGGACAGACCTACGAGCAGTACTTC.

The chain links TRBV18 to TRBJ1-2; 7 bases match TRBD1. CDR1 KGHSH and CDR2 LQKENI come from the germline V gene. The CDR3 totals 13 residues. V lost 3 bases to trimming and J lost 6 bases; unmatched junction nucleotides: 4. CDR3 residues: CASSPQTGDGYTF. Written as DNA, the CDR3 is TGTGCCAGCTCACCCCAAACAGGGGATGGCTACACCTTC. The full variable domain, its missing parts supplied by reference TRBV18 and TRBJ1-2, is NAGVMQNPRHLVRRRGQEARLRCSPMKGHSHVYWYRQLPEEGLKFMVYLQKENIIDESGMPKERFSAEFPKEGPSILRIQQVVRGDSAAYFCASSPQTGDGYTFGSGTRLTVV.

V and J are TRBV12-3 or TRBV12-4 and TRBJ1-6; TRBD1 is a possible D gene (6 bases). The CDR3 totals 15 residues. V lost 5 bases and J 9 bases, leaving 17 bases between the germline ends. The CDR3 sequence: CASSLQGMLGSPLHF. In nucleotides, the CDR3 is TGTGCCAGCAGTCTACAGGGAATGTTAGGTTCACCCCTCCACTTT.

This chain uses TRBV6-5 with TRBJ1-4; D unresolved. The length of the CDR3 is 15 residues. Germline V CDR1 and CDR2: MNHEY, SVGAGI. Trimming took off 2 bases at V and 5 bases at J, with 12 bases between the two ends. The CDR3 region is CASSYEGGVNEKLFF. In DNA, the CDR3 is TGTGCCAGCAGTTACGAGGGTGGGGTGAATGAAAAACTGTTTTTT.

In this sample, this clonotype turned up a few times. The chain couples TRBV25-1 to TRBJ2-1, with 13 bases matching TRBD2. The junction had 6 bases not matched to a gene; V was cut back by 4 bases and J by 15 bases. Germline CDR1 is MGHDK and CDR2 is SYGVNS. The CDR3 runs to 13 residues. The CDR3 sequence is CASSGLAGGQLFF. Written as DNA, the CDR3 is TGTGCCAGCAGTGGACTAGCGGGGGGCCAACTGTTCTTC. The full variable domain, its missing parts supplied by reference TRBV25-1 and TRBJ2-1, is EADIYQTPRYLVIGTGKKITLECSQTMGHDKMYWYQQDPGMELHLIHYSYGVNSTEKGDLSSESTVSRIRTEHFPLTLESARPSHTSQYLCASSGLAGGQLFFGPGTRLTVL.

This clonotype was counted a few times. The rearrangement links TRBV6-5 to TRBJ1-2; 11 bases are a match to TRBD1. CDR1 MNHEY and CDR2 SVGAGI come from the germline V gene. This CDR3 is 16 amino acids long. The V segment lost 8 bases and the J segment 6 bases; nucleotides outside the gene matches: 14. The CDR3 region is CASSPGGDRGFDGYTF. CDR3 DNA: TGTGCCAGCTCACCCGGGGGGGACAGGGGGTTCGATGGCTACACCTTC.

The chain joins TRBV11-2 to TRBJ2-1; 8 bases map to TRBD1. Trimming took 5 bases from V and 5 from J; bases not matched to a gene: 8. Germline CDR1 SGHAT, CDR2 FQNNGV. There are 15 residues in the CDR3. The CDR3 DNA is TGTGCCAGCAGCAAACCACTGACAGGGGACAATGAGCAGTTCTTC. Protein: CASSKPLTGDNEQFF. The full variable domain, its missing parts supplied by reference TRBV11-2 and TRBJ2-1, is EAGVAQSPRYKIIEKRQSVAFWCNPISGHATLYWYQQILGQGPKLLIQFQNNGVVDDSQLPKDRFSAERLKGVDSTLKIQPAKLEDSAVYLCASSKPLTGDNEQFFGPGTRLTVL.

This clonotype was counted a few times. The chain joins TRBV4-2 to TRBJ2-5; D is possibly TRBD2 (6 bases). CDR3 length equals 18 residues. Trimming pared 0 bases from V and 0 bases from J, leaving 17 bases between. The germline V gene has CDR1 LGHNA and CDR2 YNFKEQ. The CDR3: CASSQEEGRDWNQETQYF. The DNA for the CDR3 is TGTGCCAGCAGCCAAGAAGAGGGCCGGGACTGGAACCAAGAGACCCAGTACTTC.

This chain joins TRBV5-1 and TRBJ2-3; 10 bases line up with TRBD2. Germline CDR1 and CDR2: SGHRS and YFSETQ. This CDR3 comprises 16 residues. Losses at the gene ends were 4 bases for V and 4 bases for J; bases not matched to a gene: 9. The CDR3 DNA is TGCGCCAGCAGCCAAAATAGCGGGGGGACCGCAGATACGCAGTATTTT. Its protein product is CASSQNSGGTADTQYF.

Ten or more counts support this clonotype. The chain couples TRBV6-1 to TRBJ1-2; 7 positions agree with TRBD1. CDR1 MNHNS and CDR2 SASEGT come from the germline V gene. The length of the CDR3 is 17 residues. V trimming: 5 bases; J trimming: 6 bases; junction bases outside the gene matches: 18. The CDR3 loop is CASSRLRQGRGLHGYTF. The DNA for the CDR3 is TGTGCCAGCAGTCGCCTCAGACAGGGCCGAGGACTCCATGGCTACACCTTC.

V usage is TRBV27 and J usage is TRBJ1-5, with TRBD1 as a possible D gene (5 bases). V was trimmed by 2 bases and J by 4 bases, leaving 15 bases between them. The CDR3 is made up of 16 amino acids. Germline V gene lookup returns CDR1 MNHEY and CDR2 SMNVEV (reference sequence). CDR3 bases: TGTGCCAGCAGTTTAGACCCGGGGGGGAGAAATCAGCCCCAGCATTTT. Residues: CASSLDPGGRNQPQHF.

About this clonotype: A much larger clone is a single base away; this may be a read error. The chain joins TRBV10-3 to TRBJ2-1, with D unclear. The CDR3 covers 12 residues. Germline CDR1 ENHRY, CDR2 SYGVKD. V was pared by 2 bases and J by 10 bases, with 9 bases between. CDR3: CAISEVIYEQFF. For the CDR3, the DNA is TGTGCCATCAGTGAGGTGATTTACGAGCAGTTCTTC.

This clonotype was counted only a few times. This chain joins TRBV6-2 or TRBV6-3 and TRBJ2-5, with TRBD2 identical over 8 bases. The CDR3 is made up of 15 amino acids. Trimming removed 0 bases from V and 0 bases from J; junction bases left unmatched: 0. Germline V gene data show CDR1 as MNHEY and CDR2 as SVGEGT. CDR3 region: CASSYSSGDQETQYF. CDR3 bases: TGTGCCAGCAGTTACTCTAGCGGGGACCAAGAGACCCAGTACTTC.

Worth noting for this clonotype: A single base separates this from a much larger clone, so it may be a read error. The V and J genes are TRBV4-3 and TRBJ1-2; perhaps TRBD1 as D (5 bases). This CDR3 is built from 14 residues. The germline gives CDR1 LGHNA, CDR2 YSLEER. The CDR3 DNA reads TGCGCCAACAGCCAACAGACAGCGAACTATGGCTACACCTTC. This gives the protein CANSQQTANYGYTF.

In its sample, this clonotype was seen a few times. The chain recombines TRBV6-5 with TRBJ1-5; D gene uncertain. Germline CDR1 MNHEY, CDR2 SVGAGI. This CDR3 is 15 amino acids long. V lost 6 bases and J lost 0, with 12 bases in between. The CDR3 region is CASRITRDSNQPQHF. The CDR3 DNA sequence: TGTGCCAGCAGGATTACACGTGATAGCAATCAGCCCCAGCATTTT.

The chain couples TRBV5-1 to TRBJ2-2; 7 bases agree with TRBD1. V dropped 2 bases and J dropped 3; count of bases not matched to a gene: 4. Germline loops: CDR1 SGHRS, CDR2 YFSETQ. The length of the CDR3 is 15 residues. The CDR3 bases are TGCGCCAGCAGCTTCACCGACAGGGACACCGGGGAGCTGTTTTTT. Amino acid sequence: CASSFTDRDTGELFF. Combining the CDR3 with reference TRBV5-1 and TRBJ2-2 gives the whole variable domain KAGVTQTPRYLIKTRGQQVTLSCSPISGHRSVSWYQQTPGQGLQFLFEYFSETQRNKGNFPGRFSGRQFSNSRSEMNVSTLELGDSALYLCASSFTDRDTGELFFGEGSRLTVL.

The CDR3 spells CASSPPGWANYEQYF. The DNA for the CDR3 is TGTGCCAGCAGCCCCCCTGGGTGGGCCAACTACGAGCAGTACTTC. The chain recombines TRBV11-2 with TRBJ2-7; D is ambiguous. Germline V gene lookup returns CDR1 SGHAT and CDR2 FQNNGV. Trimming stripped 5 bases from V and 3 bases from J, with 17 bases between. The CDR3 contains 15 residues.

About this clonotype itself: A much larger clone sits a single nucleotide away, making a read error possible. The CDR3, as DNA: TGTGCCAGCAGAACTAATCGGAACTTAAACCACGAGCAGTACTTC. Translated: CASRTNRNLNHEQYF. The genes are TRBV6-2 or TRBV6-3 and TRBJ2-5; no reliable D call. The end of the DNA is better explained by TRBJ2-7, so the J call may be wrong. Germline-derived CDR1 and CDR2 are MNHEY and SVGEGT. The CDR3 consists of 15 residues.

In its sample, this clonotype was seen many times. This chain's CDR3 is CSADSPGLAGVGEQFF. DNA of the CDR3: TGCAGTGCTGACAGTCCGGGACTAGCGGGAGTCGGCGAGCAGTTCTTC. The V call is TRBV20-1, the J call TRBJ2-1; 14 nucleotides align to TRBD2. J lost 10 bases, V lost 5 bases, and 13 bases had no gene match. The germline gives CDR1 DFQATT, CDR2 SNEGSKA (reference sequence). The CDR3 contains 16 residues.

Notes on this clonotype: A much larger clone differs from this one at a single base, so this may be a read error. The V call is TRBV10-3, the J call TRBJ2-3, with 7 bases aligning to TRBD1. This CDR3 is 14 amino acids long. Germline V lookup: CDR1 ENHRY, CDR2 SYGVKD. CDR3 sequence: CAIGELQGTDTQYF. The CDR3 coding sequence is TGTGCCATCGGTGAGTTACAGGGGACAGATACGCAGTATTTT.

This clonotype was recorded many times. The chain couples TRBV10-3 to TRBJ1-6; D gene unclear. This CDR3 comprises 14 residues. The germline V gene encodes CDR1 ENHRY and CDR2 SYGVKD. The germline V and J ends were trimmed by 2 bases and 14 bases, with 16 bases remaining between them. Here the CDR3 reads CAISEMIGVLALHF. CDR3 in DNA: TGTGCCATCAGTGAGATGATCGGGGTATTGGCCCTCCACTTT.